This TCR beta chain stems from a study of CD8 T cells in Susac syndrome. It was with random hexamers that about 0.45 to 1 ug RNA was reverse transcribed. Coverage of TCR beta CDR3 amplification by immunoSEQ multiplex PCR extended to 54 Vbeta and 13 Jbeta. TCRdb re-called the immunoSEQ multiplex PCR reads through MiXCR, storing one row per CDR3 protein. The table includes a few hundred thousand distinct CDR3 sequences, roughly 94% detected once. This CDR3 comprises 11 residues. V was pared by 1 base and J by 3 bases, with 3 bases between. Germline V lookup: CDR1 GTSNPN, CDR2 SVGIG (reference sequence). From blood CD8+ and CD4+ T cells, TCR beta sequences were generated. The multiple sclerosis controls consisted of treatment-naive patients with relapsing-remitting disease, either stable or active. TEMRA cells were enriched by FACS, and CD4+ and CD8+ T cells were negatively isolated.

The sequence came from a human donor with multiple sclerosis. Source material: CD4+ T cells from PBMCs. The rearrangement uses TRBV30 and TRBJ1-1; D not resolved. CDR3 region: CAWSAYTEAFF. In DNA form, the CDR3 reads TGTGCCTGGAGTGCTTACACTGAAGCTTTCTTT. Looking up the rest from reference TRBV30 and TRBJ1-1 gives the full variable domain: SQTIHQWPATLVQPVGSPLSLECTVEGTSNPNLYWYRQAAGRGLQLLFYSVGIGQISSEVPQNLSASRPQDRQFILSSKKLLLSDSGFYLCAWSAYTEAFFGQGTRLTVV.